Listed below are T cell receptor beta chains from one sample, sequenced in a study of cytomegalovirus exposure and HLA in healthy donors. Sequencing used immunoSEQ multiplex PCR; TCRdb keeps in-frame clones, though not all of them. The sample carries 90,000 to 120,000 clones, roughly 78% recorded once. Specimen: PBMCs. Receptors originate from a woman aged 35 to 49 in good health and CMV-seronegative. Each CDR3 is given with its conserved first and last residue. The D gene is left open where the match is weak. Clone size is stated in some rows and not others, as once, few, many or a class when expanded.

DNA: TGTGCCAGCAGAAACAGGAGTCCGCCCCAGCATTTT
CDR3: CASRNRSPPQHF
length: 12
V: TRBV28
J: TRBJ1-5
D: .
size: .

DNA: TGTGCCAGCAGCTTATTCAGCGCGGGGACTTCCTACGAGCAGTACTTC
CDR3: CASSLFSAGTSYEQYF
length: 16
V: TRBV7-2
J: TRBJ2-7
D: .
size: .

DNA: TGTGCCAGCAGGGGTGGCAGGGTGGGAGAAAAACTGTTTTTT
CDR3: CASRGGRVGEKLFF
length: 14
V: TRBV6-5
J: TRBJ1-4
D: .
size: .

DNA: TGTGCCAGCAGTATCTACCGGACAGCTTTCTCTGGGGCCAACGTCCTGACTTTC
CDR3: CASSIYRTAFSGANVLTF
length: 18
V: TRBV27
J: TRBJ2-6
D: .
size: .

DNA: TGTGCCAGCAGCCTAGGGGGACTGAGACAAGAGACCCAGTACTTC
CDR3: CASSLGGLRQETQYF
length: 15
V: TRBV7-2
J: TRBJ2-5
D: .
size: .

DNA: TGTGCCAGCTCACCTCCCGGGACACCAAATGAAAAACTGTTTTTT
CDR3: CASSPPGTPNEKLFF
length: 15
V: TRBV18
J: TRBJ1-4
D: .
size: .

DNA: TGTGCCACCAGCAGAGATGGGGCAGGCACTGAAGCTTTCTTT
CDR3: CATSRDGAGTEAFF
length: 14
V: TRBV15
J: TRBJ1-1
D: .
size: .

DNA: TGTGCCAGTAGTATTTGGCAGGGGGCTGGCAATCAGCCCCAGCATTTT
CDR3: CASSIWQGAGNQPQHF
length: 16
V: TRBV19
J: TRBJ1-5
D: TRBD1
size: .

DNA: TGTTCCAGCAGCTTAGGGGAGTACGAGCAGTACTTC
CDR3: CSSSLGEYEQYF
length: 12
V: TRBV7-9
J: TRBJ2-7
D: .
size: .

DNA: TGTGCCAGCAGTTTTTCCGACAGGAGGAACACTGAAGCTTTCTTT
CDR3: CASSFSDRRNTEAFF
length: 15
V: TRBV27
J: TRBJ1-1
D: .
size: .

DNA: TGCGCCAGCAGCTTGTGGGGACAGGGGGCGACTGAAGCTTTCTTT
CDR3: CASSLWGQGATEAFF
length: 15
V: TRBV5-1
J: TRBJ1-1
D: TRBD1
size: .

DNA: TGCGCCAGCAGCCAAGATGAGGGACTTTCCTACAATGAGCAGTTCTTC
CDR3: CASSQDEGLSYNEQFF
length: 16
V: TRBV4-1
J: TRBJ2-1
D: .
size: .

DNA: TGTGCCAGCAGCCCAAACAGAGCAACTAATGAAAAACTGTTTTTT
CDR3: CASSPNRATNEKLFF
length: 15
V: TRBV7-2
J: TRBJ1-4
D: .
size: .

DNA: TGTGCCAGCAGTCCGACAGGGGGTAACTATGGCTACACCTTC
CDR3: CASSPTGGNYGYTF
length: 14
V: TRBV6-1
J: TRBJ1-2
D: TRBD1
size: .

DNA: TGCGCCAGCAGCCAAGATCTGGGACAGCTTAGATACAATGAGCAGTTCTTC
CDR3: CASSQDLGQLRYNEQFF
length: 17
V: TRBV4-3
J: TRBJ2-1
D: TRBD1
size: .

DNA: TGTGCCAGCAGCTTGGCCGGGAATCAGAACACTGAAGCTTTCTTT
CDR3: CASSLAGNQNTEAFF
length: 15
V: TRBV5-5
J: TRBJ1-1
D: .
size: .

DNA: TGTGCCAGCAGCCCCCAAGCCGTAAGCTCCTACAATGAGCAGTTCTTC
CDR3: CASSPQAVSSYNEQFF
length: 16
V: TRBV5-4
J: TRBJ2-1
D: .
size: once

DNA: TGTGCCAGCAGTTATCTAGGGACGGGAGGGGGTAATGAGCAGTTCTTC
CDR3: CASSYLGTGGGNEQFF
length: 16
V: TRBV27
J: TRBJ2-1
D: TRBD2
size: few

DNA: TGTGCCAGCAGCCTGGACAGGGGCGGCGAACAGCCCCAGCATTTT
CDR3: CASSLDRGGEQPQHF
length: 15
V: TRBV2
J: TRBJ1-5
D: TRBD1
size: .

DNA: TGTGCCAGCAGTTTCCGGACTAGCGGGAGAGAGGAGCAGTTCTTC
CDR3: CASSFRTSGREEQFF
length: 15
V: TRBV27
J: TRBJ2-1
D: TRBD2
size: .